The T cell receptor (beta chain) under discussion was sequenced for a study of T cell responses to AZD1222 COVID-19 vaccine. Study-wide points: Clonal diversity was possibly underestimated, and white British individuals and females predominated among donors. Only a handful of AZD1222 recipients were seropositive at baseline. With two AZD1222 doses given, Spike-specific TCR breadth and depth both rose. Unmutated variant regions reportedly attract nearly half of all spike-specific TCRs.

The protocol was immunoSEQ multiplex PCR, while the TCRdb copy is restricted to in-frame clones and leaves out a portion. The sample contains roughly 66,000 clones, 88% of which appear only once. As concerns this clone: The antigen remains unidentified.

The sequencing here drew on peripheral blood, taken 28 days after the second dose of the MenACWY control vaccine. This sequence originates from an adult who received the MenACWY meningococcal vaccine as a control.

CDR3 amino acids: CASSLNRGLGYGYTF. DNA of the CDR3: TGTGCCAGCAGCTTGAACAGGGGGCTCGGCTATGGCTACACCTTC. The chain couples TRBV11-2 to TRBJ1-2; 9 nucleotides match TRBD1. Germline-derived CDR1 and CDR2 are SGHAT and FQNNGV. The ends lost 3 bases at V and 4 bases at J; junction bases unmatched: 6. CDR3 length equals 15 residues.